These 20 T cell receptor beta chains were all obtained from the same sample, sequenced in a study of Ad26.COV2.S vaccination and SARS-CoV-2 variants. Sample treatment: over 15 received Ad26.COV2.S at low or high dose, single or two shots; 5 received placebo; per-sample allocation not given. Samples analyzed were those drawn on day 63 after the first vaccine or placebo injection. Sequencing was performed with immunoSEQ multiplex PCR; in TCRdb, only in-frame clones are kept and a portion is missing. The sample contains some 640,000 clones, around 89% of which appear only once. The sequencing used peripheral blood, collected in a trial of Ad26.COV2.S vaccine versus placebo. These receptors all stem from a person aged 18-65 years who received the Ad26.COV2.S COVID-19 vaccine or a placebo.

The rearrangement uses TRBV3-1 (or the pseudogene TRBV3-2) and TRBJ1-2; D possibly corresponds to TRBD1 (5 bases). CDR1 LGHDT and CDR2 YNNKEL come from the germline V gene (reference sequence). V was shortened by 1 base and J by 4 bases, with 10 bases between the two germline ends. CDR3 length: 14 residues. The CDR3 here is CASSQATASYGYTF. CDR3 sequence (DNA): TGTGCCAGCAGCCAAGCGACAGCCTCCTATGGCTACACCTTC.

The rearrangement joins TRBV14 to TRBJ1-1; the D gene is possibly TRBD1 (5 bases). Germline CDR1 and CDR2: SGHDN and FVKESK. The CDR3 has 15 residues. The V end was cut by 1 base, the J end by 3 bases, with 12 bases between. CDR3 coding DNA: TGTGCCAGCAGCCAAGGGAGGGGCATTCACACTGAAGCTTTCTTT. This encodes CASSQGRGIHTEAFF.

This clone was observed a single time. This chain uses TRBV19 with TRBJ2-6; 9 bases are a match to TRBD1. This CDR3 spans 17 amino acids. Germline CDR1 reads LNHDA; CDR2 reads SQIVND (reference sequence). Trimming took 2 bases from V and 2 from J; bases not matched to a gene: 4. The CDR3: CASSISTGGAGANVLTF. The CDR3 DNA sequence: TGTGCCAGTAGTATAAGTACAGGGGGCGCTGGGGCCAACGTCCTGACTTTC.

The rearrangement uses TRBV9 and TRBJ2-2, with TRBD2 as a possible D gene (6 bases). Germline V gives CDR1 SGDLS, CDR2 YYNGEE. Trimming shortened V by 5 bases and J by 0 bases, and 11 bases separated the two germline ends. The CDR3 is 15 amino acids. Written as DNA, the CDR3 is TGTGCCAGCAGGGGGGGACCCTCGAACACCGGGGAGCTGTTTTTT. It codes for CASRGGPSNTGELFF.

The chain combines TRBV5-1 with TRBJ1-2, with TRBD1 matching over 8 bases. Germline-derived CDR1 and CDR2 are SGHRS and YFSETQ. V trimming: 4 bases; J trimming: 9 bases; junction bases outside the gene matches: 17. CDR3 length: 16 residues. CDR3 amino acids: CASSLPSGQGLSCYTF. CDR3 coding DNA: TGCGCCAGCAGCCTCCCGTCAGGACAGGGATTGTCGTGCTACACCTTC.

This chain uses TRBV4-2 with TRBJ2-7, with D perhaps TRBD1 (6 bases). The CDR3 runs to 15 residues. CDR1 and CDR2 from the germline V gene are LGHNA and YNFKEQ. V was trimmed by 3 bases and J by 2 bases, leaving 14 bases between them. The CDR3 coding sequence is TGTGCCAGCAGCCACTCTACAGGGCTCACCTACGAGCAGTACTTC. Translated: CASSHSTGLTYEQYF.

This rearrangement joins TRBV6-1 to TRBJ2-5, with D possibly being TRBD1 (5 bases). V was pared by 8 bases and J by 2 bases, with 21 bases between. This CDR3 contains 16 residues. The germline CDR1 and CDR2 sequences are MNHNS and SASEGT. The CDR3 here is CASGEATGQGQETQYF. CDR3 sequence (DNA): TGTGCCAGCGGGGAAGCGACCGGGCAGGGACAAGAGACCCAGTACTTC.

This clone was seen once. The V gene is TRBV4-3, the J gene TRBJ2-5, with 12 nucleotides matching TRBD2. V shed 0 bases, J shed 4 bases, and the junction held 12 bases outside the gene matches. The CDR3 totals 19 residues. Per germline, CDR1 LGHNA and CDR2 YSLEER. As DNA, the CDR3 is TGCGCCAGCAGCCAAGATCTACCCCTAGCGGGGGGGCGGCGAGAGACCCAGTACTTC. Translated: CASSQDLPLAGGRRETQYF.

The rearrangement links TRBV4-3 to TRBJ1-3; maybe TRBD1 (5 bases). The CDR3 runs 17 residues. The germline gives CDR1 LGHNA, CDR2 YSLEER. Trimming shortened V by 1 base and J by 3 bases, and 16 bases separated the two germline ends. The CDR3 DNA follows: TGCGCCAGCAGCCAAGCCCCAATTCAGGGAGGTGGAAACACCATATATTTT. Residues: CASSQAPIQGGGNTIYF.

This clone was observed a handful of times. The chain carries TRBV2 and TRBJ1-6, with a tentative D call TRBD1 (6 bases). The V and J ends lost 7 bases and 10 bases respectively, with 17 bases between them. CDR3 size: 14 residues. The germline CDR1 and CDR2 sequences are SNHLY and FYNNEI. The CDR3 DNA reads TGTGCCAGCACCCAAAGGGGCAGGGGATCACCCCTCCACTTT. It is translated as CASTQRGRGSPLHF.

The CDR3 loop reads CAWSAGVGYTF. CDR3 coding DNA: TGTGCCTGGAGTGCAGGCGTTGGCTACACCTTC. V gene TRBV30 combines with J gene TRBJ1-2; D is undetermined. CDR3 length: 11 residues. The V gene's germline CDR1 is GTSNPN and CDR2 SVGIG (reference sequence). V was clipped by 1 base and J by 7 bases, with 7 bases between them.

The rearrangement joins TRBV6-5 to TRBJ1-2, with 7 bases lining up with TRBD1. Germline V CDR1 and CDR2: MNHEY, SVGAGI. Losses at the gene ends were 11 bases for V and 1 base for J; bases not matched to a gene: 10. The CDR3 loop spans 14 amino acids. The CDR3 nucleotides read TGTGCCGTACAGGGGCCCTACTTTAACTATGGCTACACCTTC. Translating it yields CAVQGPYFNYGYTF.

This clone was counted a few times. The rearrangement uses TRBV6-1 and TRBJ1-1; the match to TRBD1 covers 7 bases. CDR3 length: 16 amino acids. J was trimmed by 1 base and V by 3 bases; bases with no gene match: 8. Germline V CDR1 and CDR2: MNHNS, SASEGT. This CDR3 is CASSDPMGDRNTEAFF. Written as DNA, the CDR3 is TGTGCCAGCAGTGATCCCATGGGGGACAGGAACACTGAAGCTTTCTTT.

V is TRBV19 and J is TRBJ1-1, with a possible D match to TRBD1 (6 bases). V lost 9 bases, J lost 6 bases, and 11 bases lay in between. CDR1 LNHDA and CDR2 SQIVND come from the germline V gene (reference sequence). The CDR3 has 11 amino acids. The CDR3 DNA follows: TGTGCCAGCCGGGGGGGCTCTGAAGCTTTCTTT. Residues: CASRGGSEAFF. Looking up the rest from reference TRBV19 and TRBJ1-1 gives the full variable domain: DGGITQSPKYLFRKEGQNVTLSCEQNLNHDAMYWYRQDPGQGLRLIYYSQIVNDFQKGDIAEGYSVSREKKESFPLTVTSAQKNPTAFYLCASRGGSEAFFGQGTRLTVV.

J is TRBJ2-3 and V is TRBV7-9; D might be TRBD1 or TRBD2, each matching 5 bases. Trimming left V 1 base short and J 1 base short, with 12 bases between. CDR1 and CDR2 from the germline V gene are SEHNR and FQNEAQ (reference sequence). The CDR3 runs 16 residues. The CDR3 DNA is TGTGCCAGCAGCTTAGAGCGGACAAAGGGCACAGATACGCAGTATTTT. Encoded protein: CASSLERTKGTDTQYF.

The CDR3 region is CASSPAGGRGGAGTQYF. The CDR3 bases are TGTGCCAGCAGTCCTGCCGGGGGTAGAGGGGGCGCCGGGACCCAGTACTTC. The chain uses TRBV27 and TRBJ2-5, with D perhaps TRBD1 (7 bases). The germline gives CDR1 MNHEY, CDR2 SMNVEV (reference sequence). The CDR3 runs to 17 residues. V dropped 5 bases and J dropped 7 bases, with 26 bases sitting between them.

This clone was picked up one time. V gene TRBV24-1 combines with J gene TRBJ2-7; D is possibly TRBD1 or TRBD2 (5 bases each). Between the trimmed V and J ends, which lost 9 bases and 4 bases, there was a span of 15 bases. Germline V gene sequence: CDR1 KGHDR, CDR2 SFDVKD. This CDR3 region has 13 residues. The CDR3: CATSDGTEYEQYF. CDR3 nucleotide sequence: TGTGCCACCTCTGACGGGACCGAGTACGAGCAGTACTTC.

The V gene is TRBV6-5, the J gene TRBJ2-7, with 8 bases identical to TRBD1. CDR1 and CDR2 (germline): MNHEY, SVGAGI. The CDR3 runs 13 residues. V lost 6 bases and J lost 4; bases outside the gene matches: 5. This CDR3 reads CASRSGQVYEQYF. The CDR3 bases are TGTGCCAGCAGATCGGGACAGGTGTACGAGCAGTACTTC.

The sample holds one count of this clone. The CDR3 sequence is CASSLAGGWRETQYF. DNA for the CDR3: TGTGCCAGCAGCTTAGCTGGGGGCTGGCGAGAGACCCAGTACTTC. This chain connects TRBV7-3 to TRBJ2-5; a possible D gene is TRBD1 (6 bases). This CDR3 has 15 amino acids. Germline V lookup: CDR1 SGHTA, CDR2 FQGTGA. Trimming removed 2 bases at V and 4 bases at J, with 14 bases between.

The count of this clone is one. The CDR3 DNA reads as TGTGCCAGCAGTTTATCGCCCCGTCAAGAGACCCAGTACTTC. Translated: CASSLSPRQETQYF. The chain links TRBV27 to TRBJ2-5; D gene uncertain. There are 14 residues in the CDR3. V was clipped by 0 bases and J by 2 bases, with 7 bases between them. Germline CDR1 reads MNHEY; CDR2 reads SMNVEV (reference sequence).